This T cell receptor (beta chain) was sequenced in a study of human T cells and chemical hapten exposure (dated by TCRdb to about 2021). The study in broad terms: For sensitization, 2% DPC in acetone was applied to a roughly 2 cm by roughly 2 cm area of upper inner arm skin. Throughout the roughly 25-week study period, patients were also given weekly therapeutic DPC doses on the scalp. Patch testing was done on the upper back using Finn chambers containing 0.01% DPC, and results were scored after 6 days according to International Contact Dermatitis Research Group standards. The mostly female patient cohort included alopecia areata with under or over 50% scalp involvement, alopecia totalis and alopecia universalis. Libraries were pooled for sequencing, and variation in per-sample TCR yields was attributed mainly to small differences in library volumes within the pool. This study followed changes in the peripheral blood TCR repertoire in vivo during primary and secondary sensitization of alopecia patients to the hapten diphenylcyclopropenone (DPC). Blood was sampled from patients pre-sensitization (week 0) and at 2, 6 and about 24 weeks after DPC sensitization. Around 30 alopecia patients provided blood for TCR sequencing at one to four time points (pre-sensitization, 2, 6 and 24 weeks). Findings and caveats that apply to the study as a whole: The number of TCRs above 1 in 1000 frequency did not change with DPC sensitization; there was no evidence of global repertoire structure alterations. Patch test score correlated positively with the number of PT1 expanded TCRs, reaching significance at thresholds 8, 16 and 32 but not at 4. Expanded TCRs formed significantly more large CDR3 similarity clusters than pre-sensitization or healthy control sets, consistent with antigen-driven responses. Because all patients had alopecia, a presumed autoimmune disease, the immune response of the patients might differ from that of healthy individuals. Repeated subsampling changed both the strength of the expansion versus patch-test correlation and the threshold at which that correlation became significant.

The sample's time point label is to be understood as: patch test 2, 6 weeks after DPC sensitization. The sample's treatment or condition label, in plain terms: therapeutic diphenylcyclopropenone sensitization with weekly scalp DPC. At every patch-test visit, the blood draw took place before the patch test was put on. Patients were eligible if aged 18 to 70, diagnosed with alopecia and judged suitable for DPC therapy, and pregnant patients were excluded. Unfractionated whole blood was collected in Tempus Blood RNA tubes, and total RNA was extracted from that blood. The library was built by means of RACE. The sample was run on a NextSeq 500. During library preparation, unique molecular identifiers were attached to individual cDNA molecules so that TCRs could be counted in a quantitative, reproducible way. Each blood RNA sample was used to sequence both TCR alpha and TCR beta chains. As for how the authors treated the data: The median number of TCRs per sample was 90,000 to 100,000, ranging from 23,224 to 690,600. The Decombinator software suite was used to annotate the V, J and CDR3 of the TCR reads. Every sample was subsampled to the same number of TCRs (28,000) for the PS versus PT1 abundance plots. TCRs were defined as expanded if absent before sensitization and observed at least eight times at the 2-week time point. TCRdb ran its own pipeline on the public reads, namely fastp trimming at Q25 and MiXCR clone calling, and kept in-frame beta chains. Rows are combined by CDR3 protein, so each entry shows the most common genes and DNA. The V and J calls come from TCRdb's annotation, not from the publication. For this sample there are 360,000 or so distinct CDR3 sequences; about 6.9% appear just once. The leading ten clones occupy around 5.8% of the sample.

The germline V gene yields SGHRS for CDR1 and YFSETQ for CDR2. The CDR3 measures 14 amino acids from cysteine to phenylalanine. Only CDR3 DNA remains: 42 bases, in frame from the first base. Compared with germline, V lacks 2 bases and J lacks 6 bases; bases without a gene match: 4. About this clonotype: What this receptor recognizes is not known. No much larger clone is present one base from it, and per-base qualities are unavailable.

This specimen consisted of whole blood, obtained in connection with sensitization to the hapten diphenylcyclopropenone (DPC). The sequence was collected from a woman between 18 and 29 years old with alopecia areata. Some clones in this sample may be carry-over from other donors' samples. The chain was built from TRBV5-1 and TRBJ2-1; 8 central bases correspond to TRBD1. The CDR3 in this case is CASSFETGANEQFF. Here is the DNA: TGCGCCAGCAGCTTTGAGACAGGGGCCAATGAGCAGTTCTTC.